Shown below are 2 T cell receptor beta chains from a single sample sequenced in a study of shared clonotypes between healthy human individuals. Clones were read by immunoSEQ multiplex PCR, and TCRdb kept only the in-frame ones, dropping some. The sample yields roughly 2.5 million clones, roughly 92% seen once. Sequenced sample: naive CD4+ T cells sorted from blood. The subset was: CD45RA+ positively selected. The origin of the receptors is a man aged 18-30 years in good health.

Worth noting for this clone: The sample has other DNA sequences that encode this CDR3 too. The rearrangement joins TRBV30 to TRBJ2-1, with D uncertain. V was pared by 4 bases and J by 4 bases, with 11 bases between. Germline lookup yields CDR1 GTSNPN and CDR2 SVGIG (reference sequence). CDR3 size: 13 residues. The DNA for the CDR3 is TGTGCCTGGACCTCTGGGGTTTACAATGAGCAGTTCTTC. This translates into CAWTSGVYNEQFF.

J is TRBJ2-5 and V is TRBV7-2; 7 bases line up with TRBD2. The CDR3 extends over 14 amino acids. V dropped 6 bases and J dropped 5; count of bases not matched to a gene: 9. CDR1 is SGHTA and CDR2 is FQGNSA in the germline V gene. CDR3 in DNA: TGTGCCAGCAGTCGAGGGGACTATGGGGAGACCCAGTACTTC. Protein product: CASSRGDYGETQYF.